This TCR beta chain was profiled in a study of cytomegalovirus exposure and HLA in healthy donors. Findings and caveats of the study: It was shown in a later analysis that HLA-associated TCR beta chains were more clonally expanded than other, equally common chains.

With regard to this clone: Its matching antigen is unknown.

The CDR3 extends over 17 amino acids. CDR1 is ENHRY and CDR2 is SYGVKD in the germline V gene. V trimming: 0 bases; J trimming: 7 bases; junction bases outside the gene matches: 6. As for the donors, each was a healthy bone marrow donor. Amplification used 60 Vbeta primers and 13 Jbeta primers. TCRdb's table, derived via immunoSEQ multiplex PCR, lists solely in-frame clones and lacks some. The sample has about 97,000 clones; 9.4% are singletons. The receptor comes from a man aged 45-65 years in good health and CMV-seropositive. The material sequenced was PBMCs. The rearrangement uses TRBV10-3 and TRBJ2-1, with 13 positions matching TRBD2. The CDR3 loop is CAISESQSGLAGNEQFF. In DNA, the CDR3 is TGTGCCATCAGTGAGTCCCAATCGGGACTAGCGGGAAATGAGCAGTTCTTC.